Below are 9 T cell receptor beta chains sequenced from a single sample in a study of CD8+ T cells in alopecia areata. In each case, RNA was isolated and then reverse transcribed into cDNA as the sequencing template. The assay was immunoSEQ multiplex PCR, and TCRdb's table has in-frame clones only and misses some. The sample lists around 120,000 clones; approximately 59% were seen once. The treatment denotes: oral pan-JAK inhibitor, 5-10 mg twice daily. The sample here was CD8+ T cells sorted from blood, taken at week 4, from a patient treated with tofacitinib. These receptors were taken from a human donor with alopecia areata.

J is TRBJ2-7 and V is TRBV14; D unclear. Germline lookup yields CDR1 SGHDN and CDR2 FVKESK. Trimming took 2 bases from V and 0 from J, leaving 8 bases between them. This CDR3 is built from 14 residues. The CDR3 DNA sequence: TGTGCCAGCAGCCAATATCCCAGCTCCTACGAGCAGTACTTC. This encodes CASSQYPSSYEQYF.

The V call is TRBV5-1, the J call TRBJ2-2; D could derive from TRBD1 or TRBD2 (7 bases each). The V gene lost 7 bases and the J gene lost 5 bases, with 24 bases spanning the gap. The length of the CDR3 is 17 residues. CDR1 and CDR2 (germline): SGHRS, YFSETQ. CDR3 in DNA: TGCGCCAGCGGATTCGAGCGGGGACAGCCATATACCGGGGAGCTGTTTTTT. This translates into CASGFERGQPYTGELFF.

The chain has TRBV30 and TRBJ1-6; D is uncertain. Per the germline V gene, CDR1 is GTSNPN and CDR2 is SVGIG (reference sequence). V was shortened by 0 bases and J by 3 bases, with 12 bases between the two germline ends. This CDR3 region has 16 residues. In DNA, the CDR3 is TGTGCCTGGAGTGTACTGGACGAGTTCTATAATTCACCCCTCCACTTT. Its translation: CAWSVLDEFYNSPLHF.

This chain links TRBV7-9 with TRBJ1-2; 10 bases map to TRBD1. From germline, CDR1 is SEHNR and CDR2 FQNEAQ (reference sequence). Trimming removed 5 bases from V and 5 bases from J; junction bases left unmatched: 2. This CDR3 spans 13 amino acids. Here the CDR3 DNA reads TGTGCCAGCAGCGTGGGACAGGGGTATGGCTACACCTTC. As protein: CASSVGQGYGYTF.

A note on this clone: This sample also contains other DNA sequences that code for the same CDR3. The chain is built from TRBV27 and TRBJ1-1; 8 positions match TRBD1. Germline V gene sequence: CDR1 MNHEY, CDR2 SMNVEV (reference sequence). This CDR3 has 13 amino acids. V trimming: 2 bases; J trimming: 4 bases; junction bases outside the gene matches: 0. This chain's CDR3 is CASSLTGGTEAFF. The DNA for the CDR3 is TGTGCCAGCAGTTTAACAGGGGGCACTGAAGCTTTCTTT.

The V gene is TRBV7-9, the J gene TRBJ2-3, with D perhaps matching TRBD2 (7 bases). V shed 5 bases and J shed 8 bases, with 20 bases lying between them. From germline, CDR1 is SEHNR and CDR2 FQNEAQ (reference sequence). This CDR3 is built from 15 residues. The CDR3 bases are TGTGCCAGCAGCAAAAATGGGCGGGGGCCGGGTACGCAGTATTTT. Amino acid sequence: CASSKNGRGPGTQYF.

This clone has more than one count but fewer than ten. The chain has TRBV29-1 and TRBJ1-2; D is unresolved. The V and J ends lost 1 base and 4 bases respectively, with 4 bases between them. This CDR3 comprises 11 residues. Germline CDR1 reads SQVTM; CDR2 reads ANQGSEA. CDR3 sequence: CSVEVGYGYTF. In nucleotides, the CDR3 is TGCAGCGTTGAAGTAGGCTATGGCTACACCTTC.

CDR3 in DNA: TGTGCCAGCAGCCAAGAGAGAGTGGTAGCGGGGGTATTTCTTGAGCAGTTCTTC. This sequence encodes CASSQERVVAGVFLEQFF. The gene calls are TRBV14 and TRBJ2-1, with TRBD2 matching over 9 bases. The CDR3 runs 18 residues. V shed 0 bases, J shed 9 bases, and the junction held 15 bases outside the gene matches. Germline V gives CDR1 SGHDN, CDR2 FVKESK.

The chain links TRBV5-1 to TRBJ2-7; TRBD1 agrees at 8 bases. Germline V gene data show CDR1 as SGHRS and CDR2 as YFSETQ. CDR3 length: 16 residues. V lost 4 bases and J lost 2; bases outside the gene matches: 11. The CDR3: CASSPMDRDGTYEQYF. CDR3 sequence (DNA): TGCGCCAGCAGCCCTATGGACAGGGATGGGACCTACGAGCAGTACTTC.